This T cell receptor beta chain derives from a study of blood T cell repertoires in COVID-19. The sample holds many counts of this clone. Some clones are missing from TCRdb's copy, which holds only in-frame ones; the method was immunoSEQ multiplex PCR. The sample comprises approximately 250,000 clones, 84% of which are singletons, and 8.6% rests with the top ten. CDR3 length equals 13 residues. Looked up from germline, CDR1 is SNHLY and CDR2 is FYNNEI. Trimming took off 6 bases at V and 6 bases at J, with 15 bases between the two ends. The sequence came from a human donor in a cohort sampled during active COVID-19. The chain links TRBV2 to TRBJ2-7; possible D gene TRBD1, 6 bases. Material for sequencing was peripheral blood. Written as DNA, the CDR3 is TGTGCCAGCAGAAGATCAGGGGAAGGCGAGCAGTACTTC. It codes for CASRRSGEGEQYF.